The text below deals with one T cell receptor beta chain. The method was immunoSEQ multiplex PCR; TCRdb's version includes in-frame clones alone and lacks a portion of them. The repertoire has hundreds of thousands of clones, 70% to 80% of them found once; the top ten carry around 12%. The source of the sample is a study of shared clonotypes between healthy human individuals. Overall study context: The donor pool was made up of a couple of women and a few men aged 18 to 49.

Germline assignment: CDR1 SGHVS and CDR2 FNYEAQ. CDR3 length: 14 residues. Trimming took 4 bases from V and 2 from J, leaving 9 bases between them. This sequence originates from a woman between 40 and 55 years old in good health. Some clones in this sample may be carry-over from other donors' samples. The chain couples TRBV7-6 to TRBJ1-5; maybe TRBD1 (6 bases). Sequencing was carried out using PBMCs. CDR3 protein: CASSSRGGNQPQHF. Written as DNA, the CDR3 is TGTGCCAGCAGCTCCAGGGGTGGCAATCAGCCCCAGCATTTT.